These T cell receptor beta chains were read from a single sample in a study of cytomegalovirus exposure and HLA in healthy donors. Clones were read by immunoSEQ multiplex PCR, and TCRdb kept only the in-frame ones, dropping some. The repertoire consists of some 180,000 clones, with about 81% occurring once and the leading ten covering roughly 1.4%. Sequencing input: PBMCs. Every receptor here comes from a man aged 35 to 55 in good health and CMV-seronegative. The conserved cysteine and the conserved F or W are not part of the CDR3 here. D genes are given only for firm matches. Clone size is not always given. Where it is, it says once, few, many or a class for expanded clones.

j_call	clone_size	d_call	v_call	cdr3_aa
TRBJ1-2	NA	NA	TRBV14	ASSQDRIRSHNYGYT
TRBJ2-5	NA	TRBD2	TRBV7-2	ATTSGLAGVETQY
TRBJ1-4	NA	NA	TRBV6-5	ASSYDPSEKLF
TRBJ1-3	NA	NA	TRBV7-8	ASSLLEGNTIY
TRBJ2-3	NA	NA	TRBV4-3	ASSERPGGTDTQY
TRBJ1-4	NA	NA	TRBV28	ASYEGVNEKLF
TRBJ2-5	NA	TRBD1	TRBV5-1	ASRQGRIQETQY
TRBJ1-2	NA	NA	TRBV2	ASSEEGNYGYT
TRBJ2-7	few	TRBD1	TRBV7-9	ASSFMGQGAYEQY
TRBJ1-1	NA	TRBD1	TRBV28	ASSPQGIGNTEAF
TRBJ1-4	NA	NA	TRBV28	ASSWGGTNEKLF
TRBJ1-2	NA	TRBD1	TRBV19	ASSYTLNRGPTYGYT
TRBJ2-7	NA	NA	TRBV9	ASSRGRGLNLDYEQY
TRBJ2-7	NA	TRBD2	TRBV5-1	ASSFSAGSSYEQY
TRBJ1-1	NA	TRBD1	TRBV4-3	ASSRRTGVGDMNTEAF
TRBJ2-1	NA	NA	TRBV6-1	ASSEQSGATVISSYNEQF
TRBJ2-1	NA	NA	TRBV4-3	ASSQDVLGGASYNEQF
NA	NA	TRBD2	TRBV10-3	AISESGGGISGYEQY
TRBJ2-5	NA	TRBD1	TRBV11-2	ASSSGQAETQY
TRBJ1-1	NA	TRBD1	TRBV6-5	ASSDRQGTEAF
TRBJ2-3	NA	TRBD2	TRBV6-5	ASSLAGGPTDTQY
TRBJ1-2	NA	NA	TRBV15	ATSRAQGYGYT
TRBJ1-3	NA	TRBD1	TRBV2	ASSGRQGAQGGNTIY
TRBJ2-5	NA	TRBD2	TRBV11-3	ASSSGGASGETQY
TRBJ2-5	NA	TRBD2	TRBV11-2	ASHWGGVGETQY
TRBJ2-3	NA	TRBD2	TRBV5-1	ASSPTVLAGVTDTQY
TRBJ2-2	NA	TRBD2	TRBV7-2	ASSPRTSGRNTGELF
TRBJ1-3	NA	NA	TRBV29-1	SADIGGNTIY
TRBJ1-3	few	NA	TRBV9	ASSPEGGSASGNTIY
TRBJ2-1	once	TRBD1	TRBV5-5	ASRPLGTGNNEQF
TRBJ1-5	NA	TRBD1	TRBV30	AWSFSRDRYYSNQPQH
TRBJ2-4	NA	NA	TRBV5-6	ASSSPKERDIQY
TRBJ1-1	NA	TRBD1	TRBV2	ASKGADVSNTEAF
TRBJ1-5	NA	NA	TRBV27	ASSLRGSMGSNQPQH
TRBJ2-1	NA	TRBD1	TRBV28	ASRPDRVRTSEQF
TRBJ1-2	NA	TRBD1	TRBV2	ASSNRGGYGYT
TRBJ1-2	NA	TRBD1	TRBV19	ASSSYDRGEGGYT
TRBJ2-2	NA	NA	TRBV6-5	ASSLFPRNTGELF
TRBJ2-3	NA	TRBD1	TRBV19	ASSNDRGSSYRTDTQY
TRBJ1-2	once	NA	TRBV19	ASSFAGSDYGYT